This TCR beta chain was sequenced during a study of blood T cell repertoires in COVID-19. As for the study in general: The origin of the acute and convalescent COVID-19 samples was the United States, Italy and Spain.

Original methodology: Amplification with reference gene primers provided the estimates of nucleated cell counts. Libraries were prepared by immunoSEQ multiplex PCR; TCRdb keeps only in-frame clonotypes and omits some of them. That table furnishes V, J and clone size, whereas the DNA furnished D and trimming. Among around 80,000 clones listed, roughly 80% were seen once. Looked up from germline, CDR1 is LGHDT and CDR2 is YNNKEL (reference sequence). After removal of 1 base from V and 5 bases from J, the junction contained 4 bases not matched to a gene. The CDR3 contains 16 residues. This chain uses TRBV3-1 (or the pseudogene TRBV3-2) with TRBJ2-1, with 11 bases fitting TRBD1. This clonotype was sampled from a human donor in a cohort sampled during active COVID-19. The sample taken for sequencing was peripheral blood. The chain's CDR3 is CASSQVGTGGNNEQFF. The CDR3 DNA follows: TGTGCCAGCAGCCAAGTGGGGACAGGGGGTAACAATGAGCAGTTCTTC.